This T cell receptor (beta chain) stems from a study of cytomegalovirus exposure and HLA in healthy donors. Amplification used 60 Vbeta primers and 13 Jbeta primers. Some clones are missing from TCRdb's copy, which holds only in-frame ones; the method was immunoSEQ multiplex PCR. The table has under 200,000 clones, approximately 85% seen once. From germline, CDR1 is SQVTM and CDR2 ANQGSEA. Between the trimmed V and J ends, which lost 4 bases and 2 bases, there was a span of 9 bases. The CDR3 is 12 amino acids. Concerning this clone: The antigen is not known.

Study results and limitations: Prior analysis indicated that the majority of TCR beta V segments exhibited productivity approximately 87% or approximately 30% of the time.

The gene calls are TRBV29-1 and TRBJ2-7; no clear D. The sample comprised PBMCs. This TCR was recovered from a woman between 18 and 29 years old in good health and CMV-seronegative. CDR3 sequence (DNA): TGCAGCGTTGCACCCCGGGCCTACGAGCAGTACTTC. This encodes CSVAPRAYEQYF.